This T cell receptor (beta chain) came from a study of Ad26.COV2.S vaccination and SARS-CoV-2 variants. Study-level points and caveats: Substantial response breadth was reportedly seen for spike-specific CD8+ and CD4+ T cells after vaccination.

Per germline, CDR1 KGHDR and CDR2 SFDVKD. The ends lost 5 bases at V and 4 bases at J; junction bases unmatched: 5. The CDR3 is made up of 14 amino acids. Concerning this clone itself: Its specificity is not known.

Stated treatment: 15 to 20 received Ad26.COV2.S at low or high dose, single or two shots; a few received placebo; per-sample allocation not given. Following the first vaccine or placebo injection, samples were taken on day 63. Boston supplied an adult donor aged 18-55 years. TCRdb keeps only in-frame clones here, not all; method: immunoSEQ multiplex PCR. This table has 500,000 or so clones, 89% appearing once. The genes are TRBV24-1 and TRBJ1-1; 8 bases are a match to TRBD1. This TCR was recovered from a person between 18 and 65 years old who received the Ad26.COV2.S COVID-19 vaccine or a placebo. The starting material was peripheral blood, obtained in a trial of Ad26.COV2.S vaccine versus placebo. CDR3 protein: CATSATDRVTEAFF. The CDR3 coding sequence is TGTGCCACCAGTGCCACGGACAGGGTCACTGAAGCTTTCTTT.